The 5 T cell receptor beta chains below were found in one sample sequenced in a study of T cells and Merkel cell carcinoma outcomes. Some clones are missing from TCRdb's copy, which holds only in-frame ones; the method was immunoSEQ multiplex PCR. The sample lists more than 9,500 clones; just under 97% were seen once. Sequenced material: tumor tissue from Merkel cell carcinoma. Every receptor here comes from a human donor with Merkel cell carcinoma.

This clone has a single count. CDR3 DNA sequence: TGTGCCAGCAGCTTTGAGGCAAGTACAGCCTACGAGCAGTACTTC. It codes for CASSFEASTAYEQYF. The V gene is TRBV7-2, the J gene TRBJ2-7; the D is unclear. Germline lookup yields CDR1 SGHTA and CDR2 FQGNSA. V was shortened by 3 bases and J by 2 bases, with 14 bases between the two germline ends. The CDR3 is 15 residues long.

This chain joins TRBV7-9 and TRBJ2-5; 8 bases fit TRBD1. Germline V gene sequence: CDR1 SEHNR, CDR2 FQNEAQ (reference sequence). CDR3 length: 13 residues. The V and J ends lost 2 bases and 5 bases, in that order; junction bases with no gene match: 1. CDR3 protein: CASSLNRGETQYF. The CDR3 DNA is TGTGCCAGCAGCTTAAACAGGGGGGAGACCCAGTACTTC.

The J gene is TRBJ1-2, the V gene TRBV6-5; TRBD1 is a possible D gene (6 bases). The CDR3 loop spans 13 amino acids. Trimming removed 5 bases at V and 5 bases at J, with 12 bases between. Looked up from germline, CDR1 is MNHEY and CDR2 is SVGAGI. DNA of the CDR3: TGTGCCAGCAGTCGGGACACCAATTATGGCTACACCTTC. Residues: CASSRDTNYGYTF.

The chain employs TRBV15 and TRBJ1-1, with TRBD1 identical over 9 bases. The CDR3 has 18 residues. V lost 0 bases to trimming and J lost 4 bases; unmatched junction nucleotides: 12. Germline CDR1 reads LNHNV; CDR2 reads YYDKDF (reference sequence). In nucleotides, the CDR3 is TGTGCCACCAGCAGAGATTTATTCGTGGGACAGGGAGGCACTGAAGCTTTCTTT. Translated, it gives CATSRDLFVGQGGTEAFF.

CDR3 protein: CASSSGQTNTEAFF. The CDR3 coding sequence is TGTGCCAGCAGCTCGGGACAGACGAACACTGAAGCTTTCTTT. This rearrangement joins TRBV11-1 to TRBJ1-1, with 7 bases lining up with TRBD1. J was trimmed by 1 base and V by 4 bases; bases with no gene match: 3. CDR1 is SGHAT and CDR2 is FQDESV in the germline V gene (reference sequence). The CDR3 is made up of 14 amino acids.